Below, 21 T cell receptor beta chains from the same sample are listed, as sequenced in a study of OX40 agonist ivuxolimab in advanced cancers. Library method: the immunoSEQ multiplex PCR assay. TCRdb holds this immuneACCESS table with in-frame rearrangements only. Some clones are missing; in checked studies, unresolved V genes explain under half, and the rest has no known cause. The sample yields roughly 60,000 clones; around 93% were counted once. 0.44% of the sample is taken by the ten largest. Specimen: CD4+ or CD8+ T cells sorted from blood, collected in a trial of the OX40 agonist ivuxolimab. The receptors here all came from an adult with an advanced solid tumor such as melanoma, head and neck, liver or kidney cancer.

The rearrangement uses TRBV6-5 and TRBJ2-3, with a possible D match to TRBD1 (6 bases). The germline V and J ends were trimmed by 8 bases and 4 bases, with 16 bases remaining between them. CDR3 length: 14 residues. Germline lookup yields CDR1 MNHEY and CDR2 SVGAGI. This CDR3 reads CASSRGRASDTQYF. DNA for the CDR3: TGTGCCAGCTCCAGGGGCAGGGCCTCAGATACGCAGTATTTT.

V gene TRBV14 combines with J gene TRBJ2-5, with TRBD1 identical over 9 bases. CDR3 length: 15 amino acids. CDR1 is SGHDN and CDR2 is FVKESK in the germline V gene. V trimming: 2 bases; J trimming: 4 bases; junction bases outside the gene matches: 5. The CDR3 sequence: CASSQLTGGAETQYF. In DNA form, the CDR3 reads TGTGCCAGCAGCCAATTAACAGGGGGCGCAGAGACCCAGTACTTC.

The rearrangement links TRBV18 to TRBJ2-7, with TRBD1 identical over 7 bases. Germline loops: CDR1 KGHSH, CDR2 LQKENI. V was pared by 1 base and J by 5 bases, with 11 bases of the junction left unmatched. This CDR3 is built from 16 residues. CDR3 DNA sequence: TGTGCCAGCTCACCACGGGGTGCAGGGGGAATGGACGAGCAGTACTTC. Its translation is CASSPRGAGGMDEQYF.

This chain connects TRBV2 to TRBJ1-6, with TRBD1 matching over 9 bases. CDR3 length: 17 amino acids. Germline lookup yields CDR1 SNHLY and CDR2 FYNNEI. Trimming cost V 1 base and J 6 bases; bases outside gene matches: 7. DNA for the CDR3: TGTGCCAGCAGTGAAGAAGGAGGGACAGGGTTTAATTCACCCCTCCACTTT. This sequence encodes CASSEEGGTGFNSPLHF.

The rearrangement joins TRBV27 to TRBJ2-3; D possibly corresponds to TRBD2 (5 bases). Trimming took 4 bases from V and 0 from J, leaving 11 bases between them. The CDR3 is 15 amino acids. CDR1 is MNHEY, CDR2 SMNVEV, per germline (reference sequence). The CDR3 region is CASSWTSGSTDTQYF. CDR3 DNA sequence: TGTGCCAGCAGTTGGACTTCGGGGAGCACAGATACGCAGTATTTT.

V is TRBV6-5 and J is TRBJ2-1, with D possibly TRBD1 on 5 matching bases. In germline, CDR1 is MNHEY, CDR2 SVGAGI. The germline V and J ends were trimmed by 6 bases and 4 bases, with 13 bases remaining between them. The CDR3 is made up of 14 amino acids. CDR3 in DNA: TGTGCCAGCAGCTTACGGACACCTTACAATGAGCAGTTCTTC. Amino acid sequence: CASSLRTPYNEQFF.

This chain connects TRBV6-4 to TRBJ2-1, with D possibly called TRBD1 or TRBD2 (6 bases each). This CDR3 spans 14 amino acids. V was shortened by 5 bases and J by 9 bases, with 17 bases between the two germline ends. Per germline, CDR1 MRHNA and CDR2 SNTAGT. The CDR3 is CASSSQGGQAEQFF. The CDR3 region has the DNA TGTGCCAGCAGTTCGCAAGGGGGGCAGGCTGAGCAGTTCTTC.

This clone was detected a few times. One end of the junction is discordant with germline, which a read error may explain. The gene calls are TRBV7-9 and TRBJ2-1, with 8 positions matching TRBD2. Germline CDR1 and CDR2: SEHNR and FQNEAQ (reference sequence). The CDR3 covers 11 residues. The CDR3 here is CTSGSYNEQFF. CDR3 nucleotide sequence: TGCACTAGCGGATCCTACAATGAGCAGTTCTTC.

The chain couples TRBV6-1 to TRBJ2-2; 8 bases agree with TRBD1. The CDR3 sequence is 15 residues long. Germline assignment: CDR1 MNHNS and CDR2 SASEGT. The V and J ends lost 8 bases and 1 base, in that order; junction bases with no gene match: 6. In DNA form, the CDR3 reads TGTGCCAGCGAACCTGGACAGGGGAACACCGGGGAGCTGTTTTTT. It encodes CASEPGQGNTGELFF.

The chain employs TRBV19 and TRBJ1-5, with D possibly being TRBD1 (5 bases). The V end was cut by 6 bases, the J end by 5 bases, with 14 bases between. CDR1 is LNHDA, CDR2 SQIVND, per germline (reference sequence). The CDR3 extends over 14 amino acids. CDR3 region: CASSLLMGDQPQHF. CDR3 nucleotides: TGTGCCAGTAGCTTACTGATGGGGGATCAGCCCCAGCATTTT.

The V and J genes are TRBV28 and TRBJ1-1; D ambiguous. The length of the CDR3 is 13 residues. The V end was cut by 5 bases, the J end by 2 bases, with 9 bases between. From germline, CDR1 is MDHEN and CDR2 SYDVKM. This CDR3 is CASSVLINTEAFF. CDR3 nucleotide sequence: TGTGCCAGCAGTGTGCTCATAAACACTGAAGCTTTCTTT. The full variable domain, with the rest looked up from reference TRBV28 and TRBJ1-1, is DVKVTQSSRYLVKRTGEKVFLECVQDMDHENMFWYRQDPGLGLRLIYFSYDVKMKEKGDIPEGYSVSREKKERFSLILESASTNQTSMYLCASSVLINTEAFFGQGTRLTVV.

The CDR3 coding sequence is TGTGCCAGCAGCTCAATCACTGAAGCTTTCTTT. Its translation is CASSSITEAFF. The chain is built from TRBV7-9 and TRBJ1-1; D not resolved. Looked up from germline, CDR1 is SEHNR and CDR2 is FQNEAQ (reference sequence). This CDR3 contains 11 residues. Deletions cut 4 bases from V and 4 bases from J, with 4 bases between.

The genes are TRBV6-5 and TRBJ1-1; D unresolved. Per the germline V gene, CDR1 is MNHEY and CDR2 is SVGAGI. V lost 4 bases and J 3 bases, leaving 6 bases between the germline ends. CDR3 length equals 12 residues. The CDR3 sequence is CASSSQYTEAFF. The CDR3 DNA reads TGTGCCAGCAGTTCACAGTACACTGAAGCTTTCTTT.

The J gene is TRBJ2-5, the V gene TRBV6-5; D not certain. CDR3 size: 13 residues. Germline loops: CDR1 MNHEY, CDR2 SVGAGI. V was clipped by 4 bases and J by 5 bases, with 11 bases between them. The CDR3 DNA reads TGTGCCAGCAGTTCAAGTAGGTTGGAGACCCAGTACTTC. It translates to CASSSSRLETQYF.

J is TRBJ2-7 and V is TRBV2; D possibly uses TRBD1 or TRBD2 (5 bases each). This CDR3 is 12 amino acids long. The ends were cut back, 0 bases at V and 6 bases at J, with 6 bases in the middle. In germline, CDR1 is SNHLY, CDR2 FYNNEI. CDR3 protein: CASSEAGTEQYF. CDR3 DNA: TGTGCCAGCAGTGAAGCTGGGACCGAGCAGTACTTC.

The genes are TRBV5-1 and TRBJ1-1; TRBD1 agrees at 7 bases. V was clipped by 3 bases and J by 10 bases; unmatched bases: 12. This CDR3 is built from 14 residues. Germline-derived CDR1 and CDR2 are SGHRS and YFSETQ. CDR3: CASSSMAPQGTAFF. The CDR3 DNA reads TGCGCCAGCAGCTCCATGGCCCCACAGGGGACAGCTTTCTTT.

The chain uses TRBV25-1 and TRBJ1-2, with 8 bases that match TRBD1. The germline V gene has CDR1 MGHDK and CDR2 SYGVNS. The CDR3 is made up of 14 amino acids. The V segment lost 1 base and the J segment 6 bases; nucleotides outside the gene matches: 4. The CDR3 here is CASSESLTGDGYTF. Here the CDR3 DNA reads TGTGCCAGCAGTGAATCCTTGACAGGGGATGGCTACACCTTC.

V gene TRBV5-6 combines with J gene TRBJ1-6; D is undetermined. V was cut by 3 bases and J by 10 bases, with 23 bases left in between. The CDR3 totals 17 residues. The germline V gene has CDR1 SGHDT and CDR2 YYEEEE. CDR3 amino acids: CASSSYEASSIYSPLHF. For the CDR3, the DNA is TGTGCCAGCAGCTCGTACGAGGCTTCTTCTATATACTCACCCCTCCACTTT.

This clone was detected only a few times. This rearrangement joins TRBV29-1 to TRBJ1-1, with D possibly TRBD1 on 5 matching bases. The CDR3 sequence is 10 residues long. Per germline, CDR1 SQVTM and CDR2 ANQGSEA. The V end was cut by 7 bases, the J end by 7 bases, with 10 bases between. CDR3 nucleotides: TGCAGCGCCAGACAGAATGAAGCTTTCTTT. The encoded protein is CSARQNEAFF. The entire variable domain, with the rest obtained from reference TRBV29-1 and TRBJ1-1, is as follows: SAVISQKPSRDICQRGTSLTIQCQVDSQVTMMFWYRQQPGQSLTLIATANQGSEATYESGFVIDKFPISRPNLTFSTLTVSNMSPEDSSIYLCSARQNEAFFGQGTRLTVV.

V usage is TRBV2 and J usage is TRBJ2-1; D remains ambiguous. The CDR3 has 14 amino acids. CDR1 and CDR2 from the germline V gene are SNHLY and FYNNEI. Trimming removed 3 bases at V and 4 bases at J, with 10 bases between. CDR3 coding DNA: TGTGCCAGCAGTGATTATCAGGAGTACAATGAGCAGTTCTTC. Translating it yields CASSDYQEYNEQFF.

The genes are TRBV18 and TRBJ2-3; possibly TRBD2 for D (5 bases). V was pared by 6 bases and J by 0 bases, with 16 bases between. CDR1 KGHSH and CDR2 LQKENI come from the germline V gene. The CDR3 contains 16 residues. The CDR3 bases are TGTGCCAGCTCTCCCCCACTAGGGCGGAGCACAGATACGCAGTATTTT. This encodes CASSPPLGRSTDTQYF.